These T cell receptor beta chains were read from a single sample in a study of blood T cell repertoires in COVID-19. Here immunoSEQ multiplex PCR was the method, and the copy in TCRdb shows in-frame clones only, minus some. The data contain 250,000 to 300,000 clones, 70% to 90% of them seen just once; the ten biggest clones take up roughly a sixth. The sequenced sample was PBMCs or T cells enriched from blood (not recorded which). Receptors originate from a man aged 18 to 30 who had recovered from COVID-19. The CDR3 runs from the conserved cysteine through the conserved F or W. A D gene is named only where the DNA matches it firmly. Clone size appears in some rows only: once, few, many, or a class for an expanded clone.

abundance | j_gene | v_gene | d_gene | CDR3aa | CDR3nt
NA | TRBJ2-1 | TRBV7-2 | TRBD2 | CASSLVLAGYNEQFF | TGTGCCAGCAGTCTAGTCCTAGCGGGGTACAATGAGCAGTTCTTC
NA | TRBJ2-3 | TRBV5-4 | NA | CASSRTGGTDTQYF | TGTGCCAGCAGCCGCACAGGTGGCACAGATACGCAGTATTTT
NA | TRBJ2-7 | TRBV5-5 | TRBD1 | CASSWTGVEEQYF | TGTGCCAGCAGCTGGACAGGGGTGGAAGAGCAGTACTTC
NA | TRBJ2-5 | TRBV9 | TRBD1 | CASSALQGSETQYF | TGTGCCAGCAGCGCCTTACAGGGGTCAGAGACCCAGTACTTC
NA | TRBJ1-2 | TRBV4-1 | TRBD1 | CASSQVIALTGITYGYTF | TGCGCCAGCAGCCAAGTGATCGCGTTGACAGGGATAACCTATGGCTACACCTTC
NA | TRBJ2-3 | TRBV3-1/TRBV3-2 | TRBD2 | CASSQDASGATSTDTQYF | TGTGCCAGCAGCCAAGATGCCAGCGGGGCTACTAGCACAGATACGCAGTATTTT
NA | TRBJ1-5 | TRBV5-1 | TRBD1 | CASRVATGVQPQHF | TGCGCCAGCAGGGTAGCGACAGGGGTTCAGCCCCAGCATTTT
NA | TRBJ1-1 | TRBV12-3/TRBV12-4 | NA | CASAVPPNTEAFF | TGTGCCAGCGCGGTCCCCCCGAACACTGAAGCTTTCTTT
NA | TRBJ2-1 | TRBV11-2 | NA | CASSSLLQGKFF | TGTGCCAGCAGCTCCCTCCTTCAGGGGAAGTTCTTC
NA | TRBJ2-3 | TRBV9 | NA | CASSVGPQGTDTQYF | TGTGCCAGCAGCGTAGGACCCCAGGGGACAGATACGCAGTATTTT
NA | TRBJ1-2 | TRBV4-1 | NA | CASSQVSGKGYTF | TGCGCCAGCAGCCAAGTTTCGGGGAAAGGCTACACCTTC
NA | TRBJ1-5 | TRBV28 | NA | CASSLSRSNQPQHF | TGTGCCAGCAGTTTATCCAGGAGCAATCAGCCCCAGCATTTT
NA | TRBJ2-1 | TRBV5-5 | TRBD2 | CASSTDPGLADYNEQFF | TGTGCCAGCAGCACTGATCCGGGACTAGCGGATTACAATGAGCAGTTCTTC
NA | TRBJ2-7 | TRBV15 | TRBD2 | CATSRDRGAGVYEQYF | TGTGCCACCAGCAGAGACCGGGGAGCGGGAGTATACGAGCAGTACTTC
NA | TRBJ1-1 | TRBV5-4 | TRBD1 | CASSIDRGNTEAFF | TGTGCCAGCAGCATTGACAGGGGGAACACTGAAGCTTTCTTT
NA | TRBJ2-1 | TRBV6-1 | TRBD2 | CASSESWRTSGTDEQFF | TGTGCCAGCAGTGAGAGTTGGAGGACTAGCGGGACAGATGAGCAGTTCTTC
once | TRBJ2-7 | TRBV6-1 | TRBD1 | CASSEGTVLSYEQYF | TGTGCCAGCAGTGAGGGGACAGTACTTTCCTACGAGCAGTACTTC
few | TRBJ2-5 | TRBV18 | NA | CASSGTVQETQYF | TGTGCCAGCTCGGGGACTGTCCAAGAGACCCAGTACTTC
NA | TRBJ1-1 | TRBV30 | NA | CAWSSTGRTEAFF | TGTGCCTGGAGTTCTACAGGGCGTACTGAAGCTTTCTTT
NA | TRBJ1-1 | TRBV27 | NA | CASSPQVAITEAFF | TGTGCCAGCAGCCCACAGGTTGCTATCACTGAAGCTTTCTTT
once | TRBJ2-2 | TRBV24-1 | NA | CATSDLPAGGELFF | TGTGCCACCAGTGATTTGCCCGCGGGTGGGGAGCTGTTTTTT
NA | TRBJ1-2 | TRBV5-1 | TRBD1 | CASSLGDRAMRNYGYTF | TGCGCCAGCAGCTTGGGGGACAGGGCTATGAGAAACTATGGCTACACCTTC
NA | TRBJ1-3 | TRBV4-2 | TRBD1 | CASSPRQGIRDTIYF | TGTGCCAGCAGCCCCCGACAGGGGATTAGGGACACCATATATTTT
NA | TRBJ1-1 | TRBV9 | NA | CASSVVEKPEAFF | TGTGCCAGCAGCGTAGTGGAGAAGCCTGAAGCTTTCTTT
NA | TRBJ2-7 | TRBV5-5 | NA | CASSLVYEVSYEQYF | TGTGCCAGCAGCTTGGTGTACGAGGTCTCCTACGAGCAGTACTTC
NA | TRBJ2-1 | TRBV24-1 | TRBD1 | CATSDLGTGINEQFF | TGTGCCACCAGTGATTTAGGGACAGGGATCAATGAGCAGTTCTTC